A selection of T cell receptor beta chains follows, all from one sample in a study of T cell repertoires in ileal Crohn's disease. Measured with immunoSEQ multiplex PCR; TCRdb has only the in-frame clones, and not every one. The sample shows 15,000 to 20,000 clones, 70% to 80% of them seen only once. Sample: ileal tissue. Receptors were obtained from an adult with Crohn's disease. The CDR3 runs from the conserved cysteine through the conserved F or W. Fields, in order: V gene, J gene, clone size, D gene, CDR3 DNA, CDR3 protein. D genes are given only for firm matches. The listing skips clone size in some rows; elsewhere it reads once, few, many or a size class.

>TRBV10-3|TRBJ2-6|-|-
TGTGCCATCAGTGAATTGGTAGCGGTCTCTGGGGCCAACGTCCTGACTTTC
CAISELVAVSGANVLTF
>TRBV7-9|TRBJ1-4|-|TRBD1
TGTGCCAGCAGCTTTGGACAGGGGGATGAAAAACTGTTTTTT
CASSFGQGDEKLFF
>TRBV7-9|TRBJ2-7|-|TRBD1
TGTGCCAGCAGCAGAGGGGGCAAAAACCCCTACGAGCAGTACTTC
CASSRGGKNPYEQYF
>TRBV2|TRBJ1-4|-|-
TGTGCCAGCTACGGGAAGGGGGGGAGGAATGAAAAACTGTTTTTT
CASYGKGGRNEKLFF
>TRBV28|TRBJ2-1|-|-
TGTGCCAGCAGTCAGGCGTCCGGACCCCCCCCGGAGCAGTTCTTC
CASSQASGPPPEQFF
>TRBV18|TRBJ1-1|-|-
TGTGCCAGCTCACCGGGTAGCACTGAAGCTTTCTTT
CASSPGSTEAFF
>TRBV29-1|TRBJ1-1|-|-
TGCAGCGTTATGTCGCCCGAGAACACTGAAGCTTTCTTT
CSVMSPENTEAFF
>TRBV2|TRBJ2-5|-|-
TGTGCCAGCAGGGAAACAGGGTTTCAAGAGACCCAGTACTTC
CASRETGFQETQYF
>TRBV25-1|TRBJ1-1|-|TRBD1
TGTGCCAGCAGTGCTCTGCCAAACACAGGGGGCAGGACTGAAGCTTTCTTT
CASSALPNTGGRTEAFF
>TRBV19|TRBJ2-2|-|-
TGTGCCAGTAGCGGCGGGACAGCGAACACCGGGGAGCTGTTTTTT
CASSGGTANTGELFF
>TRBV7-3|TRBJ2-7|-|-
TGTGCCAGCAGCTTAAGGCAGGGCAACTCCTACGAGCAGTACTTC
CASSLRQGNSYEQYF
>TRBV15|TRBJ2-7|-|-
TGTGCCACCAGCACCGACCGGGGCTCCTACGAGCAGTACTTC
CATSTDRGSYEQYF
>TRBV19|TRBJ1-2|-|TRBD1
TGTGCCAGTAGAAAACAGGGGAGTGACTATGGCTACACCTTC
CASRKQGSDYGYTF
>TRBV5-1|TRBJ2-3|-|-
TGCGCCAGCAGCTCGACCCATCAGGTCACAGATACGCAGTATTTT
CASSSTHQVTDTQYF
>TRBV4-1|TRBJ2-7|-|TRBD1
TGCGCCAGCAGCCAAGTGTTACGTGGGACAGTGACCTACGAGCAGTACTTC
CASSQVLRGTVTYEQYF
>TRBV12-2|TRBJ2-1|few|-
TGTGCAAGTCGAGCGGGAGGGATTTGCTACAATGAGCAGTTCTTC
CASRAGGICYNEQFF
>TRBV30|TRBJ1-2|-|TRBD1
TGTGCCTGGGATGGGACAGCCTTCTATGGCTACACCTTC
CAWDGTAFYGYTF
>TRBV5-4|TRBJ1-2|-|TRBD1
TGTGCCAGCAGCCCCCCCGGGACAGGGGTTTATGGCTACACCTTC
CASSPPGTGVYGYTF
>TRBV5-1|TRBJ2-7|-|TRBD1
TGCGCCAGCAGCTGGACAGGGACCTACGAGCAGTACTTC
CASSWTGTYEQYF
>TRBV5-6|TRBJ2-7|few|-
TGTGCCAGCAGCTTAGGTCCGACCTACGAGCAGTACTTC
CASSLGPTYEQYF
>TRBV19|TRBJ1-1|few|-
TGTGCCAGTAGTATATTCCCAGGGATTATGAACACTGAAGCTTTCTTT
CASSIFPGIMNTEAFF
>TRBV15|TRBJ2-5|-|-
TGTGCCACCAGCAGAGCTAGGTGGGGGAGACAAGAGACCCAGTACTTC
CATSRARWGRQETQYF
>TRBV5-1|TRBJ1-2|few|-
TGCGCCAGCAGCTTTCAAACAGCGGCCAATGGCTACACCTTC
CASSFQTAANGYTF
>TRBV6-1|TRBJ2-5|-|TRBD1
TGTGCCAGCAGTGAAGGACAGGGGGGGGAGACCCAGTACTTC
CASSEGQGGETQYF
>TRBV10-3|TRBJ2-3|-|TRBD2
TGTGCCATCAGTGAGTCGAGGGCTAGCGGGGGGGCAAGCACAGATACGCAGTATTTT
CAISESRASGGASTDTQYF
>TRBV6-6|TRBJ2-2|-|TRBD2
TGTGCCAGCAGTCGGGGGGGCACAGTGAACACCGGGGAGCTGTTTTTT
CASSRGGTVNTGELFF
>TRBV5-6|TRBJ2-5|few|TRBD1
TGTGCCAGCAGCCGGACAGGGGGGTCGGAGACCCAGTACTTC
CASSRTGGSETQYF
>TRBV28|TRBJ2-7|-|TRBD2
TGTGCCAGCAGTTCCTCGGGACTAGCGGGAGGCCACTCCTACGAGCAGTACTTC
CASSSSGLAGGHSYEQYF
>TRBV7-9|TRBJ1-2|-|-
TGTGCCAGCAGCCTAGGGTTAGGCGATGGCTACACCTTC
CASSLGLGDGYTF
>TRBV28|TRBJ2-7|once|-
TGTGCCAGCAGTTTAGAGACAGGAACATACGAGCAGTACTTC
CASSLETGTYEQYF
>TRBV2|TRBJ1-5|-|-
TGTGCCAGCAGTGAAGCGGGTGCCCAGCATTTT
CASSEAGAQHF
>TRBV7-7|TRBJ2-7|-|-
TGTGCCAGCAGCCTCTCCAACAGGGATGAGCAGTACTTC
CASSLSNRDEQYF
>TRBV7-2|TRBJ2-5|once|-
TGTGCCAGCAGCCAGATGACAGGATACGGCGGAGAGACCCAGTACTTC
CASSQMTGYGGETQYF
>TRBV4-1|TRBJ2-7|-|TRBD2
TGCGCCAGCAGCCAACGGGGGGGGACCGCGAACTACGAGCAGTACTTC
CASSQRGGTANYEQYF